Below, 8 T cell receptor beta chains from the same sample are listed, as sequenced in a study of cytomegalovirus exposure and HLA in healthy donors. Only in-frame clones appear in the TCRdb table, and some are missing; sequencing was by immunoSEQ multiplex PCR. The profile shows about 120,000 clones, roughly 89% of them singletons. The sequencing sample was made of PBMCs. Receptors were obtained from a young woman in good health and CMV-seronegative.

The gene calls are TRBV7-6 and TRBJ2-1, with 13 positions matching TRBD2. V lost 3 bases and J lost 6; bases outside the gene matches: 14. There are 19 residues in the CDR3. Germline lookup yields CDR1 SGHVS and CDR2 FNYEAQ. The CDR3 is CASSLDELAGGPSFNEQFF. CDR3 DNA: TGTGCCAGCAGCTTGGATGAACTAGCGGGGGGGCCTTCATTCAATGAGCAGTTCTTC.

CDR3 in amino acids: CASSLGGRTDTQYF. The CDR3 DNA sequence: TGTGCCAGCAGCTTAGGGGGGCGCACAGATACGCAGTATTTT. The chain couples TRBV7-6 to TRBJ2-3; D may be TRBD1 (6 bases). The germline V gene encodes CDR1 SGHVS and CDR2 FNYEAQ. Trimming cost V 1 base and J 1 base, with 6 bases left between them. This CDR3 comprises 14 residues.

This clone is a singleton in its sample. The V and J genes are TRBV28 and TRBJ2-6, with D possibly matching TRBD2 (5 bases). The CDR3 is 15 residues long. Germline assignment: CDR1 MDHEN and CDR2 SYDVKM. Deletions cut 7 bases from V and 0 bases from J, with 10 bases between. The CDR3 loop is CASTAGRSGANVLTF. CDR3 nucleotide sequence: TGTGCCAGCACTGCGGGCCGCTCTGGGGCCAACGTCCTGACTTTC. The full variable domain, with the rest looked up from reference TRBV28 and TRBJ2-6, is DVKVTQSSRYLVKRTGEKVFLECVQDMDHENMFWYRQDPGLGLRLIYFSYDVKMKEKGDIPEGYSVSREKKERFSLILESASTNQTSMYLCASTAGRSGANVLTFGAGSRLTVL.

CDR3 sequence reads: CAISEFGTGTETQYF. The DNA for the CDR3 is TGTGCCATCAGTGAGTTTGGGACAGGGACAGAGACCCAGTACTTC. V is TRBV10-3 and J is TRBJ2-5, with 9 bases fitting TRBD1. The CDR3 sequence is 15 residues long. CDR1 is ENHRY, CDR2 SYGVKD, per germline. The V gene end was trimmed by 1 base and the J gene end by 4 bases; junction bases not matched to a gene: 4.

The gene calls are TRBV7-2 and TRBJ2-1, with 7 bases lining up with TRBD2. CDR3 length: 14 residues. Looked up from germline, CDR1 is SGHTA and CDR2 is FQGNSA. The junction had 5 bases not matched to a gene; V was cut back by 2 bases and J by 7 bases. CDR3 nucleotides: TGTGCCAGCAGCTTACCCGGGACTACGAATGAGCAGTTCTTC. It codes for CASSLPGTTNEQFF.

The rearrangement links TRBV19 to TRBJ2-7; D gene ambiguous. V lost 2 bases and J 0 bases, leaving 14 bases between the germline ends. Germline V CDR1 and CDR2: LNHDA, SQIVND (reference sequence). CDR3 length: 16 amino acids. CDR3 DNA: TGTGCCAGTAGTATAAGAGGCACTGCGACCTCCTACGAGCAGTACTTC. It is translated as CASSIRGTATSYEQYF. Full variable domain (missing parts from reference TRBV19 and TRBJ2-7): DGGITQSPKYLFRKEGQNVTLSCEQNLNHDAMYWYRQDPGQGLRLIYYSQIVNDFQKGDIAEGYSVSREKKESFPLTVTSAQKNPTAFYLCASSIRGTATSYEQYFGPGTRLTVT.

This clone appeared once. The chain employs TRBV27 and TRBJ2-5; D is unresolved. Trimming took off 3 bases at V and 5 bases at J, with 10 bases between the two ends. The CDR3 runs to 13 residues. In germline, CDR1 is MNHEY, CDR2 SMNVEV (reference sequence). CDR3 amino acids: CASSFRSRETQYF. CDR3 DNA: TGTGCCAGCAGTTTTCGGTCGAGGGAGACCCAGTACTTC.

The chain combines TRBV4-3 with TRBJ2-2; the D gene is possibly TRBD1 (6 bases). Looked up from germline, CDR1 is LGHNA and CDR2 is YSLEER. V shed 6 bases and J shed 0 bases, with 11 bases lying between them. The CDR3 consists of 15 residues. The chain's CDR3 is CASSRTAANTGELFF. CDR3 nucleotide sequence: TGCGCCAGCAGTCGGACAGCCGCGAACACCGGGGAGCTGTTTTTT.